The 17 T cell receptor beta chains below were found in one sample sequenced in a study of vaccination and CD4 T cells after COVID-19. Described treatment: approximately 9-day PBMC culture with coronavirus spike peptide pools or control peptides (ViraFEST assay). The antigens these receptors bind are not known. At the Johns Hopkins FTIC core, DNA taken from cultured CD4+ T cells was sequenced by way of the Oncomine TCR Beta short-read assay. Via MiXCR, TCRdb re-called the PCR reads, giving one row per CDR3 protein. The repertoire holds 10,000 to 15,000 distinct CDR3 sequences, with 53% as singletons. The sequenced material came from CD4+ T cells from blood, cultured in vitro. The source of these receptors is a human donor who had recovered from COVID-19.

In nucleotides, the CDR3 is TGTGCCAGCAGGGGACGACAAGGTCCTGGCTACACCTTC. Translation: CASRGRQGPGYTF. This chain uses TRBV27 with TRBJ1-2; D is perhaps TRBD1 (5 bases). The germline V and J ends were trimmed by 6 bases and 7 bases, with 15 bases remaining between them. This CDR3 is built from 13 residues. CDR1 is MNHEY and CDR2 is SMNVEV in the germline V gene (reference sequence).

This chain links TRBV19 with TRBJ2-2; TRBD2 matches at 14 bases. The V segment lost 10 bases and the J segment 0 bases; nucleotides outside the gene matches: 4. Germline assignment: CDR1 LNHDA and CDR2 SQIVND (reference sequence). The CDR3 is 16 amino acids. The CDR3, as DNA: TGTGCCACAGGGACTAGCGGGGGCGCGAACACCGGGGAGCTGTTTTTT. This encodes CATGTSGGANTGELFF. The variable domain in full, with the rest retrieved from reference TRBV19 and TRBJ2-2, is DGGITQSPKYLFRKEGQNVTLSCEQNLNHDAMYWYRQDPGQGLRLIYYSQIVNDFQKGDIAEGYSVSREKKESFPLTVTSAQKNPTAFYLCATGTSGGANTGELFFGEGSRLTVL.

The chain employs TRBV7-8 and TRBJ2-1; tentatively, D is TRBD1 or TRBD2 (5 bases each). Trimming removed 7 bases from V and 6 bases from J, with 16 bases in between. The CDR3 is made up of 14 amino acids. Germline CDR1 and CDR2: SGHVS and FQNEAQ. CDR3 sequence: CASTTREGSNEQFF. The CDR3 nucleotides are TGTGCCAGCACCACTAGAGAGGGGTCCAATGAGCAGTTCTTC.

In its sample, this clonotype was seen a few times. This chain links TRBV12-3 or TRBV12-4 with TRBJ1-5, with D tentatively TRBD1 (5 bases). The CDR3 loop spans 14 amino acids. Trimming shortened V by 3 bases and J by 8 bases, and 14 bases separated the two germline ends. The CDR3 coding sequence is TGTGCCAGCAGTTTGGCAGGGCCTCCTAAGCCCCAGCATTTT. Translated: CASSLAGPPKPQHF.

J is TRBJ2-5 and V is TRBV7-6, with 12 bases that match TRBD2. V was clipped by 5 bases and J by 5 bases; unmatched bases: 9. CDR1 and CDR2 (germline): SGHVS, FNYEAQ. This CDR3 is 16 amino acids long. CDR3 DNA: TGTGCCAGCAGCGACGAACTAGCGGGAGGTTTTGAGACCCAGTACTTC. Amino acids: CASSDELAGGFETQYF.

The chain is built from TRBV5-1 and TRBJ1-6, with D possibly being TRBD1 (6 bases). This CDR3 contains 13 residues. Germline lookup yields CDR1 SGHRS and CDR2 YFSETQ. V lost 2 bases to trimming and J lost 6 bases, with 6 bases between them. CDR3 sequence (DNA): TGCGCCAGCAGCTTAGGGGGTAATTCACCCCTCCACTTT. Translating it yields CASSLGGNSPLHF.

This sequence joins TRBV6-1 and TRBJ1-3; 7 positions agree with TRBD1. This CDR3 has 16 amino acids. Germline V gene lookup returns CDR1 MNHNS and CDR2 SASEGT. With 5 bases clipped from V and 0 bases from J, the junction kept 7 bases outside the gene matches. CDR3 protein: CASSPQGVHSGNTIYF. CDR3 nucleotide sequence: TGTGCCAGCAGTCCGCAGGGGGTCCACTCTGGAAACACCATATATTTT.

The DNA for the CDR3 is TGCAGCCCAGGGGTTCCCTACAATGAGCAGTTCTTC. Translation: CSPGVPYNEQFF. The chain has TRBV20-1 and TRBJ2-1; a possible D gene is TRBD1 (6 bases). The CDR3 is 12 residues long. CDR1 DFQATT and CDR2 SNEGSKA come from the germline V gene (reference sequence).

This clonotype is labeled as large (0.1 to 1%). CDR3 nucleotides: TGTGCCAGCAGTTTATCTACAGGGAAAAGCACTGAAGCTTTCTTT. Translation: CASSLSTGKSTEAFF. The V call is TRBV27, the J call TRBJ1-1, with D tentatively TRBD1 (6 bases). Germline-derived CDR1 and CDR2 are MNHEY and SMNVEV (reference sequence). The CDR3 consists of 15 residues. The V and J ends lost 0 bases and 4 bases respectively, with 12 bases between them.

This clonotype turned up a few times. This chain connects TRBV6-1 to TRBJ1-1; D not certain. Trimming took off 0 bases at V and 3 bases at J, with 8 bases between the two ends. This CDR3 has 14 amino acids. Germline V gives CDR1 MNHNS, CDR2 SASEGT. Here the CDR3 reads CASSEAADYTEAFF. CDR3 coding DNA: TGTGCCAGCAGTGAAGCGGCGGACTACACTGAAGCTTTCTTT.

The DNA for the CDR3 is TGTGCCTGGAGTGTACCCCAGGGGGCCTATGGCTACACCTTC. It encodes CAWSVPQGAYGYTF. The J gene is TRBJ1-2, the V gene TRBV30; 8 bases line up with TRBD1. In germline, CDR1 is GTSNPN, CDR2 SVGIG (reference sequence). CDR3 size: 14 residues. Germline trimming cut 0 bases from V and 4 bases from J; bases unmatched to any gene: 4.

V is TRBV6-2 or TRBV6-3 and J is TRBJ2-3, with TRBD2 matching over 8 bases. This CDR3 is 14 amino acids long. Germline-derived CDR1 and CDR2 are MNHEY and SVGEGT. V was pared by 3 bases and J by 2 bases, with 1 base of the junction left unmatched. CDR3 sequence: CASSYSGNTDTQYF. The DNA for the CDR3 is TGTGCCAGCAGTTATAGCGGGAACACAGATACGCAGTATTTT.

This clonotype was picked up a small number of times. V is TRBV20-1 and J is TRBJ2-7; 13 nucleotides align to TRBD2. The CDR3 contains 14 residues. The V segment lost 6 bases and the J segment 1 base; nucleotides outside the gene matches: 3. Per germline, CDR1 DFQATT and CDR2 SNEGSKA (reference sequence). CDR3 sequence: CSALTSGRSYEQYF. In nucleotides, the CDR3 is TGCAGTGCCTTGACTAGCGGGAGGTCCTACGAGCAGTACTTC.

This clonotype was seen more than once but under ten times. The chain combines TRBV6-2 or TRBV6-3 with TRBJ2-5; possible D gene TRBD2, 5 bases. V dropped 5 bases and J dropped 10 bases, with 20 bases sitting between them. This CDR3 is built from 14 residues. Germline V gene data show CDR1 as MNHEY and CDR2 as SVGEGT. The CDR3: CASSLATPGGDQYF. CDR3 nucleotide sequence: TGTGCCAGCAGTCTTGCCACACCAGGAGGAGACCAGTACTTC.

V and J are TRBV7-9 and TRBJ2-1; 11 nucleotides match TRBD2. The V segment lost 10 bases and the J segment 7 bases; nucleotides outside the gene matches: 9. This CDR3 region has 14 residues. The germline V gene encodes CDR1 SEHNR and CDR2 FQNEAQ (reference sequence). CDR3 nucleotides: TGTGCCACCTTGACTAGCGGGAAAACGAATGAGCAGTTCTTC. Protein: CATLTSGKTNEQFF.

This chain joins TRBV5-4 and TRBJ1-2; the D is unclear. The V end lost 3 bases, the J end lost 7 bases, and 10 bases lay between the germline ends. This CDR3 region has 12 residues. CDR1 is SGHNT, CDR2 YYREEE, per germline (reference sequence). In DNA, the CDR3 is TGTGCCAGCAGCTCCCTACTTGGTGGCTACACCTTC. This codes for CASSSLLGGYTF. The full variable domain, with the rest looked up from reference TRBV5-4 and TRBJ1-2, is ETGVTQSPTHLIKTRGQQVTLRCSSQSGHNTVSWYQQALGQGPQFIFQYYREEENGRGNFPPRFSGLQFPNYSSELNVNALELDDSALYLCASSSLLGGYTFGSGTRLTVV.

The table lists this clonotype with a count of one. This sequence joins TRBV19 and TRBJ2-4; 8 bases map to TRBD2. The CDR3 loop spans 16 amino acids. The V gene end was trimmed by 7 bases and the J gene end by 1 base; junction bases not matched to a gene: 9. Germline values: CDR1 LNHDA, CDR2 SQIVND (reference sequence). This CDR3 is CASTETSAGAKNIQYF. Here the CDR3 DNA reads TGTGCCAGTACCGAGACTAGCGCTGGGGCCAAAAACATTCAGTACTTC. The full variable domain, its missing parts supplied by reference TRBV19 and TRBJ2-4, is DGGITQSPKYLFRKEGQNVTLSCEQNLNHDAMYWYRQDPGQGLRLIYYSQIVNDFQKGDIAEGYSVSREKKESFPLTVTSAQKNPTAFYLCASTETSAGAKNIQYFGAGTRLSVL.